The 7 T cell receptor beta chains reported below all come from one sample, sequenced in a study of CD8 T cells in Susac syndrome. The RNA, about 0.5 to 1 ug, was put through reverse transcription using random hexamers. One entry per CDR3 protein results from TCRdb running MiXCR on the immunoSEQ multiplex PCR reads. The table records about 400,000 distinct CDR3 sequences, 85% of them present only once. Source material: CD8+ T cells from PBMCs. These receptors all come from a human donor with multiple sclerosis.

The chain links TRBV6-5 to TRBJ2-5; D is uncertain. Germline V lookup: CDR1 MNHEY, CDR2 SVGAGI. CDR3 length equals 13 residues. Trimming left V 6 bases short and J 4 bases short, with 12 bases between. For the CDR3, the DNA is TGTGCCAGCAGCAACACCCCAGGAGAGACCCAGTACTTC. This translates into CASSNTPGETQYF.

This clonotype was seen only a few times. This chain links TRBV27 with TRBJ1-2; 8 nucleotides agree with TRBD1. Per germline, CDR1 MNHEY and CDR2 SMNVEV (reference sequence). This CDR3 is 13 amino acids long. With 3 bases clipped from V and 7 bases from J, the junction kept 4 bases outside the gene matches. DNA of the CDR3: TGTGCCAGCAGTTTCCAGGGGGCTGGTGGCTACACCTTC. Encoded protein: CASSFQGAGGYTF.

This clonotype was found a few times. This chain uses TRBV6-5 with TRBJ2-3; 10 positions agree with TRBD2. CDR1 and CDR2 (germline): MNHEY, SVGAGI. This CDR3 region has 15 residues. The junction had 3 bases not matched to a gene; V was cut back by 4 bases and J by 2 bases. CDR3 sequence: CASSSSGGDTDTQYF. In DNA form, the CDR3 reads TGTGCCAGCAGTTCTAGCGGGGGAGACACAGATACGCAGTATTTT.

This chain uses TRBV27 with TRBJ2-1; D call uncertain. This CDR3 is built from 15 residues. Per the germline V gene, CDR1 is MNHEY and CDR2 is SMNVEV (reference sequence). V was shortened by 7 bases and J by 5 bases, with 18 bases between the two germline ends. For the CDR3, the DNA is TGTGCCAGCAAAATGTCTCTTCAACCCCACAATGAGCAGTTCTTC. Encoded protein: CASKMSLQPHNEQFF.

The chain is built from TRBV7-9 and TRBJ2-1, with 10 bases lining up with TRBD1. With 1 base clipped from V and 1 base from J, the junction kept 4 bases outside the gene matches. The CDR3 consists of 17 residues. The germline V gene encodes CDR1 SEHNR and CDR2 FQNEAQ (reference sequence). The DNA for the CDR3 is TGTGCCAGCAGCTTAGATCTGGGACAGGGGTCCTACAATGAGCAGTTCTTC. Encoded protein: CASSLDLGQGSYNEQFF.

This chain uses TRBV6-1 with TRBJ2-7; possibly TRBD1 for D (6 bases). Germline CDR1 and CDR2: MNHNS and SASEGT. The CDR3 totals 16 residues. The V end was cut by 2 bases, the J end by 1 base, with 15 bases between. The CDR3 sequence is CASSEHNRVGSYEQYF. CDR3 coding DNA: TGTGCCAGCAGTGAACATAACAGGGTGGGATCCTACGAGCAGTACTTC.

The chain recombines TRBV6-5 with TRBJ2-2, with 8 bases matching TRBD1. Per the germline V gene, CDR1 is MNHEY and CDR2 is SVGAGI. Trimming took 5 bases from V and 1 from J; bases not matched to a gene: 12. CDR3 length: 18 amino acids. The chain's CDR3 is CASSTPGQAPLNTGELFF. In nucleotides, the CDR3 is TGTGCCAGCAGTACTCCGGGACAGGCTCCTCTGAACACCGGGGAGCTGTTTTTT.